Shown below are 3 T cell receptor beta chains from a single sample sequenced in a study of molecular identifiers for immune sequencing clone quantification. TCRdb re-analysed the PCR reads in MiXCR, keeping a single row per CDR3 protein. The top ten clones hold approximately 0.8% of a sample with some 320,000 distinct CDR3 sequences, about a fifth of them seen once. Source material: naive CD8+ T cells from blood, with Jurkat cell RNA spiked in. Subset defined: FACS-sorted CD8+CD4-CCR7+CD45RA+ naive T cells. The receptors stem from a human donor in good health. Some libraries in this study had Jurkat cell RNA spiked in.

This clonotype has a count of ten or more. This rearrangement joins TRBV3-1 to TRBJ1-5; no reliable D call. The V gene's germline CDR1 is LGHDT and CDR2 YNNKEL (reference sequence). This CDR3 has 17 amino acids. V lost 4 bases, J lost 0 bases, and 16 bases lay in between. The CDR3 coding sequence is TGTGCCAGCAGCCGCAGTAAATCCGGAGTTAGCAATCAGCCCCAGCATTTT. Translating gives CASSRSKSGVSNQPQHF.

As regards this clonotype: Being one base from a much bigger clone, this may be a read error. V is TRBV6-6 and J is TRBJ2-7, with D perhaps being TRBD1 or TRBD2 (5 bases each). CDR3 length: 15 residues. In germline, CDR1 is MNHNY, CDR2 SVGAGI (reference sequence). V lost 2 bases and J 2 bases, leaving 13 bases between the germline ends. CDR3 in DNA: TGTGCCAGCAGTTACCCTGACGGGACCACCTACGAGCAGTACTTC. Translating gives CASSYPDGTTYEQYF.

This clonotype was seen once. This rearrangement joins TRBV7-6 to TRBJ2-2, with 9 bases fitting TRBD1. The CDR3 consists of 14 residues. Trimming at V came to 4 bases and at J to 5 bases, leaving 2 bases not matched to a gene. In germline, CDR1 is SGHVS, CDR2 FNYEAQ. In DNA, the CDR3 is TGTGCCAGCAGCTCTGGGACAGGGACCGGGGAGCTGTTTTTT. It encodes CASSSGTGTGELFF.